This entry features one TCR beta chain sequence. Its antigen is unknown. Quantitative molecular-barcoded 5'-RACE generated the TCR beta libraries. TCRdb fed the 5' RACE reads into MiXCR, producing one record per CDR3 protein. The sample yields under 450,000 distinct CDR3 sequences, 17% seen once. This record comes from a study of CD8 T cells in ankylosing spondylitis. Study-level results: Seemingly characteristic of ankylosing spondylitis blood was a TCR beta motif consisting of several highly homologous variants.

This sequence originates from a male donor with ankylosing spondylitis. The sample consisted of blood, either unsorted or a sorted T cell fraction (not recorded which).

The CDR3 nucleotides are TGTGCCATCAGTGAGTCGTCGCGGGAGGGCCTTGAGACCCAGTACTTC. This gives the protein CAISESSREGLETQYF. This chain uses TRBV10-3 with TRBJ2-5, with 9 bases aligning to TRBD2. This CDR3 region has 16 residues. J lost 5 bases, V lost 0 bases, and 7 bases had no gene match. Germline-derived CDR1 and CDR2 are ENHRY and SYGVKD.